These 32 T cell receptor beta chains originate from one sample sequenced in a study of spatial heterogeneity in lung cancer. Time point reported: sample taken at primary tumor resection. TCRdb independently ran MiXCR on the 5' RACE reads; one entry per CDR3 protein. The repertoire consists of over 50,000 distinct CDR3 sequences, with about 6.3% occurring once and the leading ten covering about 14%. The specimen was PBMCs, collected at surgery. The receptors were gathered from a female donor with early-stage non-small cell lung cancer.

There are many counts of this clonotype. V usage is TRBV27 and J usage is TRBJ2-7; 7 bases line up with TRBD2. The CDR3 length is 17 residues. Germline V gene data show CDR1 as MNHEY and CDR2 as SMNVEV (reference sequence). The J segment lost 3 bases and the V segment lost 0 bases, leaving 11 bases of the junction unmatched. This CDR3 reads CASSLSGTSGALYEQYV. The CDR3 nucleotides read TGTGCCAGCAGTTTATCGGGGACGAGCGGGGCGCTCTACGAGCAGTACGTC.

CDR3 amino acids: CASSQEGPDRGGETQYF. As DNA, the CDR3 is TGCGCCAGCAGCCAAGAAGGTCCGGACAGGGGTGGAGAGACCCAGTACTTC. The chain carries TRBV4-1 and TRBJ2-5, with 9 positions matching TRBD1. The V segment lost 0 bases and the J segment 4 bases; nucleotides outside the gene matches: 9. This CDR3 region has 17 residues. Per germline, CDR1 MGHRA and CDR2 YSYEKL.

This clonotype came up a few times. This chain joins TRBV12-3 or TRBV12-4 and TRBJ2-3, with 7 bases matching TRBD2. Trimming removed 7 bases from V and 4 bases from J; junction bases left unmatched: 8. CDR3 length: 14 amino acids. The CDR3 DNA sequence: TGTGCCAGCACTCTTGTGGGGGGGGCAGATACGCAGTATTTT. It specifies CASTLVGGADTQYF.

The J gene is TRBJ1-1, the V gene TRBV6-6; 8 bases align to TRBD1. V was pared by 8 bases and J by 1 base, with 9 bases of the junction left unmatched. CDR3 size: 15 residues. Germline V gene data show CDR1 as MNHNY and CDR2 as SVGAGI (reference sequence). CDR3 region: CASGQRQGTNTEAFF. The CDR3 nucleotides read TGTGCCAGCGGTCAAAGACAGGGGACGAACACTGAAGCTTTCTTT.

This clonotype appeared a few times. The rearrangement uses TRBV10-3 and TRBJ1-6; 7 bases align to TRBD1. From germline, CDR1 is ENHRY and CDR2 SYGVKD. V shed 6 bases, J shed 7 bases, and the junction held 3 bases outside the gene matches. This CDR3 is built from 13 residues. CDR3: CAIRTGDNSPLHF. The CDR3 DNA reads TGTGCCATCAGAACAGGGGACAATTCACCCCTCCACTTT.

This clonotype was found many times. The chain is built from TRBV10-1 and TRBJ2-7; 9 bases line up with TRBD2. Germline trimming cut 3 bases from V and 3 bases from J; bases unmatched to any gene: 6. This CDR3 has 15 residues. CDR1 WNHNN and CDR2 SYGVQD come from the germline V gene (reference sequence). In nucleotides, the CDR3 is TGCGCCAGCAGTGAAGCCGCGCGGGAGGGCTACGAGCAGTACTTC. It yields the protein CASSEAAREGYEQYF.

This clonotype was seen only a few times. J is TRBJ1-1 and V is TRBV2, with D maybe TRBD1 (6 bases). The V end was cut by 7 bases, the J end by 0 bases, with 15 bases between. From germline, CDR1 is SNHLY and CDR2 FYNNEI. The CDR3 has 15 amino acids. This chain's CDR3 is CASTSDGTLNTEAFF. As DNA, the CDR3 is TGTGCCAGCACATCCGACGGGACATTGAACACTGAAGCTTTCTTT.

V usage is TRBV30 and J usage is TRBJ1-1; the D gene is possibly TRBD1 (5 bases). V lost 4 bases, J lost 4 bases, and 16 bases lay in between. Germline loops: CDR1 GTSNPN, CDR2 SVGIG (reference sequence). The CDR3 consists of 14 residues. CDR3 in amino acids: CAWILLPGATEAFF. Here the CDR3 DNA reads TGTGCCTGGATCCTCTTACCTGGGGCCACTGAAGCTTTCTTT.

This clonotype was seen a few times. The chain links TRBV24-1 to TRBJ2-6, with 10 bases that match TRBD1. J gave up 2 bases and V 1 base, and 4 bases lay outside the gene matches. CDR1 and CDR2 (germline): KGHDR, SFDVKD. The CDR3 length is 18 residues. CDR3 coding DNA: TGTGCCACCAGTGATTTTCCCGGACAGGGGGCTGGGGCCAACGTCCTGACTTTC. This translates into CATSDFPGQGAGANVLTF.

This clonotype was seen a handful of times. In nucleotides, the CDR3 is TGTGCCACCAGCGGGGGATTACAGCCACCGAACACCGGGGAGCTGTTTTTT. Translation: CATSGGLQPPNTGELFF. V and J are TRBV15 and TRBJ2-2; the D gene could be TRBD1 or TRBD2 (5 bases each). The CDR3 runs 17 residues. CDR1 is LNHNV and CDR2 is YYDKDF in the germline V gene (reference sequence). V shed 5 bases and J shed 0 bases, with 16 bases lying between them.

This clonotype was seen only once. V gene TRBV5-4 combines with J gene TRBJ2-1; TRBD2 matches at 8 bases. Germline CDR1 and CDR2: SGHNT and YYREEE (reference sequence). Trimming cost V 4 bases and J 2 bases; bases outside gene matches: 8. The CDR3 sequence is 16 residues long. This CDR3 is CASSSGRGETYNEQFF. The CDR3 DNA reads TGTGCCAGCAGCAGTGGGCGGGGGGAGACCTACAATGAGCAGTTCTTC.

This clonotype was counted ten times or more. The rearrangement uses TRBV5-1 and TRBJ2-3; unclear D gene. Germline CDR1 is SGHRS and CDR2 is YFSETQ. Trimming took off 4 bases at V and 3 bases at J, with 15 bases between the two ends. The CDR3 consists of 15 residues. Here the CDR3 DNA reads TGCGCCAGCAGCGCCCAATTAGTTCAGACAGATACGCAGTATTTT. The encoded protein is CASSAQLVQTDTQYF.

In this sample, this clonotype turned up many times. This chain connects TRBV21-1 to TRBJ2-7; TRBD2 is the table's D call and was not checked against the DNA. TRBV21-1 is assigned pseudogene status. The CDR3 has 13 residues. The CDR3 region has the DNA TGTGCCAGCAGCAACAGGGACCTTTACGAGCAGTACGTC. Protein product: CASSNRDLYEQYV.

This clonotype was picked up many times. J is TRBJ1-6 and V is TRBV28; D is unclear. CDR3 length equals 14 residues. V shed 3 bases and J shed 5 bases, with 8 bases lying between them. The germline gives CDR1 MDHEN, CDR2 SYDVKM. The CDR3 DNA is TGTGCCAGCAGTTTCCTGGCCGATAATTCACCCCTCCACTTT. This encodes CASSFLADNSPLHF.

This clonotype was picked up many times. The chain joins TRBV5-1 to TRBJ2-5, with D perhaps matching TRBD1 or TRBD2 (5 bases each). Germline assignment: CDR1 SGHRS and CDR2 YFSETQ. The CDR3 consists of 15 residues. Trimming removed 3 bases at V and 2 bases at J, with 14 bases between. CDR3 in amino acids: CASSWAGTAQETQYF. The CDR3, as DNA: TGCGCCAGCAGCTGGGCCGGGACGGCTCAAGAGACCCAGTACTTC.

The J gene is TRBJ2-1, the V gene TRBV11-2; D ambiguous. The V end lost 5 bases, the J end lost 4 bases, and 12 bases lay between the germline ends. Germline lookup yields CDR1 SGHAT and CDR2 FQNNGV. The CDR3 runs to 14 residues. The CDR3 is CASSARVLYNEQFF. The DNA of the CDR3 is TGTGCCAGCAGCGCCCGGGTTCTGTACAATGAGCAGTTCTTC.

This clonotype has ten or more counts. The chain couples TRBV20-1 to TRBJ2-6; D remains ambiguous. The CDR3 consists of 11 residues. Germline-derived CDR1 and CDR2 are DFQATT and SNEGSKA (reference sequence). The CDR3 DNA reads as TGCAGCGCGGCTGGGGCCAACGTCCTGACTTTC. Translating it yields CSAAGANVLTF.

As for this clonotype: A read error is possible here, since a much larger clone lies one base away. The chain links TRBV12-3 or TRBV12-4 to TRBJ2-2, with 9 bases matching TRBD2. Trimming removed 1 base from V and 4 bases from J; junction bases left unmatched: 4. This CDR3 has 16 amino acids. CDR3 in DNA: TGTGCCAGCAGTTTAGAGCGGGGGGTTACCACCGGGGAGCTGTTTTTT. Its protein is CASSLERGVTTGELFF.

This clonotype was seen many times. This chain links TRBV28 with TRBJ2-2, with D possibly matching TRBD1 (6 bases). Trimming took off 11 bases at V and 1 base at J, with 11 bases between the two ends. The CDR3 spans 13 residues. Germline V CDR1 and CDR2: MDHEN, SYDVKM. CDR3 loop: CAGGQLNTGELFF. CDR3 nucleotides: TGTGCCGGCGGACAGCTGAACACCGGGGAGCTGTTTTTT.

In this sample, this clonotype turned up many times. V gene TRBV2 combines with J gene TRBJ1-1, with TRBD1 identical over 7 bases. This CDR3 has 13 residues. V lost 7 bases, J lost 4 bases, and 6 bases stayed unmatched. The germline gives CDR1 SNHLY, CDR2 FYNNEI. CDR3 DNA sequence: TGTGCCAGCACTGGGACAGTCCTCACTGAAGCTTTCTTT. Protein: CASTGTVLTEAFF. The full variable domain, completed using reference TRBV2 and TRBJ1-1, is EPEVTQTPSHQVTQMGQEVILRCVPISNHLYFYWYRQILGQKVEFLVSFYNNEISEKSEIFDDQFSVERPDGSNFTLKIRSTKLEDSAMYFCASTGTVLTEAFFGQGTRLTVV.

There are a few counts of this clonotype. J is TRBJ2-1 and V is TRBV6-5; 7 nucleotides line up with TRBD2. CDR3 size: 16 residues. Trimming took 1 base from V and 0 from J; bases not matched to a gene: 3. The germline CDR1 and CDR2 sequences are MNHEY and SVGAGI. The CDR3 nucleotides read TGTGCCAGCAGTTACTGGCGGGGGAGCTCCTACAATGAGCAGTTCTTC. Its translation: CASSYWRGSSYNEQFF.

This clonotype was observed many times. The V gene is TRBV5-1, the J gene TRBJ1-1; 8 nucleotides align to TRBD1. This CDR3 comprises 17 residues. J was trimmed by 2 bases and V by 0 bases; bases with no gene match: 9. The germline V gene has CDR1 SGHRS and CDR2 YFSETQ. CDR3 protein: CASSLEGRGRGNTEAFF. The CDR3 coding sequence is TGCGCCAGCAGCTTGGAGGGCAGGGGGCGCGGAAACACTGAAGCTTTCTTT. Full variable domain (outside the CDR3, taken from reference TRBV5-1 and TRBJ1-1): KAGVTQTPRYLIKTRGQQVTLSCSPISGHRSVSWYQQTPGQGLQFLFEYFSETQRNKGNFPGRFSGRQFSNSRSEMNVSTLELGDSALYLCASSLEGRGRGNTEAFFGQGTRLTVV.

This clonotype has ten or more counts. The J gene is TRBJ2-7, the V gene TRBV27; 12 bases fit TRBD1. Germline V gene sequence: CDR1 MNHEY, CDR2 SMNVEV (reference sequence). The J segment lost 6 bases and the V segment lost 3 bases, leaving 3 bases of the junction unmatched. The CDR3 loop spans 14 amino acids. The chain's CDR3 is CASSLGQGAGEQYV. CDR3 nucleotide sequence: TGTGCCAGCAGTTTGGGACAGGGGGCAGGCGAGCAGTACGTC.

There are many counts of this clonotype. CDR3 region: CASSASADTQYF. CDR3 in DNA: TGTGCCAGCAGTGCTAGCGCAGATACGCAGTATTTT. The V and J genes are TRBV2 and TRBJ2-3, with D possibly matching TRBD2 (6 bases). CDR3 length: 12 amino acids. Per germline, CDR1 SNHLY and CDR2 FYNNEI. The ends were cut back, 4 bases at V and 4 bases at J, with 6 bases in the middle.

The chain couples TRBV29-1 to TRBJ1-1, with 10 bases identical to TRBD1. The V gene end was trimmed by 6 bases and the J gene end by 5 bases; junction bases not matched to a gene: 9. The CDR3 runs to 14 residues. Germline lookup yields CDR1 SQVTM and CDR2 ANQGSEA. The CDR3 loop reads CSVRRDRGGTEAFF. The CDR3 DNA sequence: TGCAGCGTACGCCGGGACAGGGGAGGAACTGAAGCTTTCTTT. The variable domain in full, with the rest retrieved from reference TRBV29-1 and TRBJ1-1, is SAVISQKPSRDICQRGTSLTIQCQVDSQVTMMFWYRQQPGQSLTLIATANQGSEATYESGFVIDKFPISRPNLTFSTLTVSNMSPEDSSIYLCSVRRDRGGTEAFFGQGTRLTVV.

This clonotype has only a few counts. The rearrangement links TRBV18 to TRBJ2-1; 7 bases map to TRBD2. This CDR3 spans 14 amino acids. Germline V gives CDR1 KGHSH, CDR2 LQKENI. J was trimmed by 8 bases and V by 6 bases; bases with no gene match: 10. The CDR3 region is CASSPRTRNDEQFF. The CDR3 coding sequence is TGTGCCAGCTCCCCCAGGACTAGGAACGATGAGCAGTTCTTC.

The table lists this clonotype with many counts. The rearrangement links TRBV6-6 to TRBJ1-5; unclear D gene. The CDR3 is 12 amino acids. In germline, CDR1 is MNHNY, CDR2 SVGAGI (reference sequence). V gave up 3 bases and J gave up 5 bases, with 5 bases separating them. The CDR3 loop is CASSYGDQPQHF. CDR3 DNA: TGTGCCAGCAGTTATGGAGATCAGCCCCAGCATTTT.

The chain joins TRBV15 to TRBJ1-6; 10 nucleotides match TRBD1. The V segment lost 0 bases and the J segment 7 bases; nucleotides outside the gene matches: 3. Looked up from germline, CDR1 is LNHNV and CDR2 is YYDKDF (reference sequence). CDR3 length: 16 residues. CDR3 nucleotides: TGTGCCACCAGCAGAGATCCGGGACAGGGGAATTCACCCCTCCACTTT. Protein: CATSRDPGQGNSPLHF.

In its sample, this clonotype was seen many times. V usage is TRBV7-2 and J usage is TRBJ2-2, with D unclear. V was trimmed by 1 base and J by 6 bases, leaving 6 bases between them. There are 13 residues in the CDR3. Germline V CDR1 and CDR2: SGHTA, FQGNSA. CDR3 in amino acids: CASSLGLPGELFF. In nucleotides, the CDR3 is TGTGCCAGCAGCTTAGGGTTGCCCGGGGAGCTGTTTTTT.

In this sample, this clonotype is medium-sized. The chain is built from TRBV7-2 and TRBJ2-7; maybe TRBD2 (5 bases). CDR1 SGHTA and CDR2 FQGNSA come from the germline V gene. V lost 5 bases to trimming and J lost 6 bases, with 14 bases between them. This CDR3 has 13 residues. The CDR3 DNA follows: TGTGCCAGCAGCGCCTCCACCCGGGGCGAGCAGTACTTC. Residues: CASSASTRGEQYF.

Many counts were recorded for this clonotype. As DNA, the CDR3 is TGTGCCAGCAGCCAAGTTGGGCGGAATTACGAGCAGTACTTC. Translating gives CASSQVGRNYEQYF. This rearrangement joins TRBV4-2 to TRBJ2-7; D unresolved. The germline V and J ends were trimmed by 1 base and 4 bases, with 11 bases remaining between them. The germline V gene encodes CDR1 LGHNA and CDR2 YNFKEQ. This CDR3 region has 14 residues.

The sample holds a few counts of this clonotype. The J gene is TRBJ1-1, the V gene TRBV6-4, with 9 bases identical to TRBD1. V lost 8 bases and J lost 8; bases outside the gene matches: 6. Germline values: CDR1 MRHNA, CDR2 SNTAGT. The CDR3 has 12 residues. The CDR3 is CASHDRGGEAFF. The CDR3 coding sequence is TGTGCCAGCCACGACAGGGGGGGGGAAGCTTTCTTT.